This paragraph covers one T cell receptor beta chain sequence. This record comes from a study of OX40 agonist ivuxolimab in advanced cancers. Germline-derived CDR1 and CDR2 are LNHDA and SQIVND (reference sequence). V was trimmed by 10 bases and J by 4 bases, leaving 16 bases between them. The CDR3 runs 13 residues. Assay: immunoSEQ multiplex PCR; the TCRdb copy retains only in-frame clones and omits some. Of 75,000 to 95,000 clones listed, roughly 85% are singletons. The starting material was CD4+ or CD8+ T cells sorted from blood, obtained in a trial of the OX40 agonist ivuxolimab. This receptor was obtained from an adult with an advanced solid tumor such as melanoma, head and neck, liver or kidney cancer. The chain carries TRBV19 and TRBJ1-1; a possible D gene is TRBD1 (6 bases). CDR3 amino acids: CATDRRGGTEAFF. CDR3 nucleotides: TGTGCCACCGACAGGAGAGGCGGCACTGAAGCTTTCTTT.